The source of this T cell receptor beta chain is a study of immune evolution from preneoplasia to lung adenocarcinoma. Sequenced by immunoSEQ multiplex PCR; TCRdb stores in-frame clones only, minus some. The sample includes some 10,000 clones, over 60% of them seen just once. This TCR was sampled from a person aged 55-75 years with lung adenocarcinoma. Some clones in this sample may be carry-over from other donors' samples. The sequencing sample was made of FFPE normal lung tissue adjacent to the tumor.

The CDR3 spells CASSHWGLVETQYF. DNA of the CDR3: TGTGCCAGCAGCCATTGGGGCTTAGTGGAGACCCAGTACTTC. This rearrangement joins TRBV16 to TRBJ2-5, with D possibly matching TRBD1 (5 bases). V lost 3 bases to trimming and J lost 5 bases, with 13 bases between them. This CDR3 has 14 amino acids. Germline loops: CDR1 KGHSY, CDR2 FQNENV.